Listed here are 19 T cell receptor beta chains from one sample, sequenced in a study of OX40 agonist ivuxolimab in advanced cancers. Produced via immunoSEQ multiplex PCR; TCRdb's table is partial and in-frame only. The sample holds around 62,000 clones, roughly 82% seen once. Sequenced here: CD4+ or CD8+ T cells sorted from blood, sampled in a trial of the OX40 agonist ivuxolimab. These receptors all stem from an adult with an advanced solid tumor such as melanoma, head and neck, liver or kidney cancer.

The chain couples TRBV5-1 to TRBJ1-2; D may be TRBD1 (5 bases). The CDR3 contains 14 residues. CDR1 and CDR2 (germline): SGHRS, YFSETQ. V shed 7 bases and J shed 6 bases, with 19 bases lying between them. The CDR3 region is CASRQGKEGDGYTF. Written as DNA, the CDR3 is TGCGCCAGCCGGCAGGGAAAGGAAGGGGATGGCTACACCTTC.

This chain connects TRBV6-5 to TRBJ2-7; D gene unclear. Germline CDR1 and CDR2: MNHEY and SVGAGI. The CDR3 is 11 amino acids. The V end was cut by 5 bases, the J end by 4 bases, with 6 bases between. CDR3 amino acids: CASSNRYEQYF. The DNA of the CDR3 is TGTGCCAGCAGTAACCGTTACGAGCAGTACTTC.

The V gene is TRBV28, the J gene TRBJ2-2; the match to TRBD1 covers 8 bases. The CDR3 has 15 residues. The germline CDR1 and CDR2 sequences are MDHEN and SYDVKM. V lost 3 bases and J lost 7; bases outside the gene matches: 7. CDR3 sequence (DNA): TGTGCCAGCAGTTTTGCAGGGGGCGCAGACGGGGAGCTGTTTTTT. Protein sequence: CASSFAGGADGELFF.

The chain recombines TRBV4-2 with TRBJ2-3; 15 bases align to TRBD2. Germline assignment: CDR1 LGHNA and CDR2 YNFKEQ. The CDR3 is 16 residues long. The junction had 2 bases not matched to a gene; V was cut back by 2 bases and J by 5 bases. CDR3 sequence: CASSQRGLAGGDTQYF. The CDR3 DNA follows: TGTGCCAGCAGCCAAAGGGGACTAGCGGGGGGAGATACGCAGTATTTT.

This chain uses TRBV19 with TRBJ1-3, with D possibly TRBD1 on 6 matching bases. The length of the CDR3 is 14 residues. The V end lost 7 bases, the J end lost 4 bases, and 14 bases lay between the germline ends. Per the germline V gene, CDR1 is LNHDA and CDR2 is SQIVND (reference sequence). This CDR3 is CASTSDRVGNTIYF. The CDR3 DNA is TGTGCCAGTACCTCGGACAGAGTAGGAAACACCATATATTTT.

The chain recombines TRBV7-2 with TRBJ2-7, with TRBD1 as a possible D gene (6 bases). Germline V gene sequence: CDR1 SGHTA, CDR2 FQGNSA. The CDR3 extends over 14 amino acids. Trimming cost V 5 bases and J 1 base, with 12 bases left between them. The CDR3 sequence: CASSPRQVSYEQYF. DNA for the CDR3: TGTGCCAGCAGCCCAAGACAGGTTTCCTACGAGCAGTACTTC. The entire variable domain, with the rest obtained from reference TRBV7-2 and TRBJ2-7, is as follows: GAGVSQSPSNKVTEKGKDVELRCDPISGHTALYWYRQSLGQGLEFLIYFQGNSAPDKSGLPSDRFSAERTGGSVSTLTIQRTQQEDSAVYLCASSPRQVSYEQYFGPGTRLTVT.

The gene calls are TRBV29-1 and TRBJ2-7; D gene uncertain. The V end lost 3 bases, the J end lost 7 bases, and 10 bases lay between the germline ends. From germline, CDR1 is SQVTM and CDR2 ANQGSEA. The CDR3 length is 11 residues. The CDR3 DNA is TGCAGCGTTGAGAATGGTGGGGAGCAGTACTTC. It yields the protein CSVENGGEQYF.

The chain employs TRBV7-2 and TRBJ1-1; tentative D call: TRBD1 (6 bases). CDR3 size: 14 residues. The germline V gene has CDR1 SGHTA and CDR2 FQGNSA. The V gene lost 3 bases and the J gene lost 2 bases, with 10 bases spanning the gap. The CDR3 loop is CASSFRQVNTEAFF. The CDR3 bases are TGTGCCAGCAGCTTTCGACAGGTAAACACTGAAGCTTTCTTT.

V gene TRBV19 combines with J gene TRBJ2-1; TRBD2 aligns across 9 bases. Germline CDR1 and CDR2: LNHDA and SQIVND (reference sequence). J was trimmed by 4 bases and V by 7 bases; bases with no gene match: 8. The CDR3 has 15 amino acids. CDR3 DNA: TGTGCCAGTAAGGCGGGGGGGTTCTTTTACAATGAGCAGTTCTTC. This codes for CASKAGGFFYNEQFF.

This chain connects TRBV18 to TRBJ1-4; TRBD1 matches 7 bases. The CDR3 spans 16 residues. Losses at the gene ends were 4 bases for V and 0 bases for J; bases not matched to a gene: 5. CDR1 and CDR2 (germline): KGHSH, LQKENI. CDR3 coding DNA: TGTGCCAGCTCACGACAGGGTGACGCAACTAATGAAAAACTGTTTTTT. The encoded protein is CASSRQGDATNEKLFF.

This clone was picked up one time. The genes are TRBV18 and TRBJ2-2; 7 bases agree with TRBD1. The germline V gene encodes CDR1 KGHSH and CDR2 LQKENI. V was pared by 4 bases and J by 3 bases, with 8 bases of the junction left unmatched. The CDR3 spans 16 residues. CDR3 DNA sequence: TGTGCCAGCTCACTTAACTATGACAGGGACACCGGGGAGCTGTTTTTT. This encodes CASSLNYDRDTGELFF.

Only one count was recorded for this clone. The chain links TRBV2 to TRBJ1-1, with TRBD1 matching 8 bases. CDR1 and CDR2 (germline): SNHLY, FYNNEI. CDR3 size: 15 residues. The J segment lost 0 bases and the V segment lost 4 bases, leaving 4 bases of the junction unmatched. The CDR3 DNA follows: TGTGCCAGCAGTGCAGGGGGCTTGGTGAACACTGAAGCTTTCTTT. It is translated as CASSAGGLVNTEAFF.

The chain couples TRBV6-5 to TRBJ1-3; weak D call: TRBD1 (5 bases). Trimming cost V 3 bases and J 5 bases, with 14 bases left between them. Looked up from germline, CDR1 is MNHEY and CDR2 is SVGAGI. The CDR3 is 15 residues long. The CDR3 nucleotides read TGTGCCAGCAGTTATGAGTCAGGGATAAGAAACACCATATATTTT. Its translation is CASSYESGIRNTIYF.

For the CDR3, the DNA is TGTGCCAGCAGCGTCTTACGGGCGTACTTC. This codes for CASSVLRAYF. This sequence joins TRBV9 and TRBJ2-7; D unclear. The germline CDR1 and CDR2 sequences are SGDLS and YYNGEE. The CDR3 extends over 10 amino acids. V was cut by 2 bases and J by 12 bases, with 9 bases left in between.

This clone rates as medium-sized. The CDR3 DNA follows: TGTGCCAGCAGTAGGACTGTTTTCTCTGGAAACACCATATATTTT. The encoded protein is CASSRTVFSGNTIYF. The V and J genes are TRBV6-5 and TRBJ1-3; D is unresolved. This CDR3 has 15 amino acids. The V end was cut by 5 bases, the J end by 0 bases, with 11 bases between. The V gene's germline CDR1 is MNHEY and CDR2 SVGAGI.

V usage is TRBV21-1 and J usage is TRBJ2-7; the table's D call, TRBD2, has no DNA check behind it. TRBV21-1 is listed as a pseudogene. The CDR3 covers 18 residues. The DNA of the CDR3 is TGTGCCAGCAGCCGCTCTGGGCGGGGAAGAAGGAGCTCCTACGAGCAGTACTTC. This encodes CASSRSGRGRRSSYEQYF.

This clone was seen at least ten times. This CDR3 reads CSVGAGGSYNEQFF. DNA for the CDR3: TGCAGCGTTGGGGCAGGGGGCTCCTACAATGAGCAGTTCTTC. The chain combines TRBV29-1 with TRBJ2-1; the match to TRBD1 covers 7 bases. The V segment lost 4 bases and the J segment 0 bases; nucleotides outside the gene matches: 3. Germline V gene data show CDR1 as SQVTM and CDR2 as ANQGSEA. This CDR3 contains 14 residues.

The chain is built from TRBV11-3 and TRBJ2-3, with a weak D call TRBD2 (6 bases). This CDR3 has 13 residues. With 5 bases removed from V and 6 bases from J, the gap between germline ends came to 12 bases. Germline CDR1 is SGHNT and CDR2 is YENEEA. The CDR3 coding sequence is TGTGCCAGCAGCCCTGGGAGGCACGATACGCAGTATTTT. Its translation: CASSPGRHDTQYF.

The chain links TRBV6-1 to TRBJ1-5; D is perhaps TRBD1 (5 bases). CDR3 length: 15 amino acids. V lost 6 bases and J 3 bases, leaving 15 bases between the germline ends. From germline, CDR1 is MNHNS and CDR2 SASEGT. The CDR3 DNA sequence: TGTGCCAGCAGGGGGTCCAGGGAGTTCAATCAGCCCCAGCATTTT. It specifies CASRGSREFNQPQHF.